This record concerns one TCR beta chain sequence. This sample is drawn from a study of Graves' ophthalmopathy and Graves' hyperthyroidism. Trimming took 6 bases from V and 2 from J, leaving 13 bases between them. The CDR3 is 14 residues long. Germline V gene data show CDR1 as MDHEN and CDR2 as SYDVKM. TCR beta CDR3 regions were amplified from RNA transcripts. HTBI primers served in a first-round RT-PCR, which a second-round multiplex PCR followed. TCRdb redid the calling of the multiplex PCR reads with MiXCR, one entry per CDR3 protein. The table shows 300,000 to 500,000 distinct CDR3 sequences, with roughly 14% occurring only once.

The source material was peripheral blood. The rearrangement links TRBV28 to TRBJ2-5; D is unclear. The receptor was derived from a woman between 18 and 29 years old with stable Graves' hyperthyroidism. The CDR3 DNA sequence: TGTGCCAGCAGCGTCCAGGCGACGCAAGAGACCCAGTACTTC. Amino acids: CASSVQATQETQYF. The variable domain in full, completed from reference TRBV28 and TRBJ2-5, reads DVKVTQSSRYLVKRTGEKVFLECVQDMDHENMFWYRQDPGLGLRLIYFSYDVKMKEKGDIPEGYSVSREKKERFSLILESASTNQTSMYLCASSVQATQETQYFGPGTRLLVL.